This TCR beta chain was observed in a study of early stage breast cancer tumors. Across the study: Seven or eight ER+/PR+/HER2- tumors were invasive ductal; a few were invasive lobular.

Clones were read by immunoSEQ multiplex PCR, and TCRdb kept only the in-frame ones, dropping some. The sample records about 30,000 clones, roughly 77% being singletons. Study-wide results and caveats: In about 90% of the 16 patients, blood comparison separated tumor from normal breast. Tumors had roughly 2.5-fold higher T cell density than normal breast.

Germline CDR1 and CDR2: MNHEY and SMNVEV (reference sequence). The CDR3 runs to 16 residues. V lost 6 bases and J lost 6, with 24 bases in between. Comment on this clone: Its antigen is still unknown.

The source of this sequence is a person aged 30 to 39 with breast cancer. This rearrangement joins TRBV27 to TRBJ2-7, with D possibly called TRBD1 or TRBD2 (6 bases each). The sequencing sample was made of breast tumor tissue. CDR3 sequence reads: CASSKLGQIGGGEQYF. CDR3 bases: TGTGCCAGCAGCAAACTCGGACAGATCGGGGGAGGCGAGCAGTACTTC.